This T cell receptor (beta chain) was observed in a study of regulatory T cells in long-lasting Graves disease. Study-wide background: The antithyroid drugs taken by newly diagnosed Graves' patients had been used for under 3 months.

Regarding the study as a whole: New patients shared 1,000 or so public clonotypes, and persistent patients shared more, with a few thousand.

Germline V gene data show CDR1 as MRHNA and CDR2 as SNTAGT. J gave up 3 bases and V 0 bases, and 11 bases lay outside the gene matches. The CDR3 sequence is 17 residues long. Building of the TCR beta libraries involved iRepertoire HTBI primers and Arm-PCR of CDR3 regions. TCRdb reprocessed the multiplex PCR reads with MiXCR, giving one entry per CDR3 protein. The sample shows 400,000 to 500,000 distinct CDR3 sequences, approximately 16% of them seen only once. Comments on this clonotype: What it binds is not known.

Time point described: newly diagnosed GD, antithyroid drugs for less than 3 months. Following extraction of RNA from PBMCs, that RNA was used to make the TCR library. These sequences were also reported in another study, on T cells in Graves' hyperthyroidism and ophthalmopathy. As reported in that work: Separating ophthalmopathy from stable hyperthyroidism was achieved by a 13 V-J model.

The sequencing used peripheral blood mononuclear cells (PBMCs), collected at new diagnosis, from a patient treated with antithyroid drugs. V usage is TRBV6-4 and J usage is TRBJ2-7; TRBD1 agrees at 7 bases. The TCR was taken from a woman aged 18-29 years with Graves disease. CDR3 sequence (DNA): TGTGCCAGCAGTGACTCTTCCCCCGGGACAGCCTTCTACGAGCAGTACTTC. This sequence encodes CASSDSSPGTAFYEQYF.